The 17 T cell receptor beta chains given below trace back to one sample, sequenced in a study of blood T cell repertoires in COVID-19. TCRdb keeps only in-frame clones here, not all; method: immunoSEQ multiplex PCR. The table includes about 110,000 clones, approximately 69% detected once. The source material was peripheral blood. The receptors were sampled from a man of 80 years or more with acute or convalescent COVID-19.

The CDR3 sequence: CASTGGNYGYTF. In nucleotides, the CDR3 is TGTGCCAGCACAGGGGGGAACTATGGCTACACCTTC. The gene calls are TRBV6-5 and TRBJ1-2, with 7 bases that match TRBD1. The CDR3 runs to 12 residues. Trimming at V came to 7 bases and at J to 2 bases, leaving 1 base not matched to a gene. The germline CDR1 and CDR2 sequences are MNHEY and SVGAGI.

This clone was detected a few times. The chain combines TRBV18 with TRBJ1-4; possible D gene TRBD1, 5 bases. The CDR3 extends over 15 amino acids. Germline CDR1 KGHSH, CDR2 LQKENI. Trimming removed 2 bases at V and 3 bases at J, with 10 bases between. This CDR3 reads CASSPVAGSNEKLFF. The CDR3 DNA follows: TGTGCCAGCTCACCAGTCGCAGGGTCTAATGAAAAACTGTTTTTT.

V usage is TRBV5-4 and J usage is TRBJ2-7, with D tentatively TRBD2 (6 bases). The CDR3 is made up of 15 amino acids. Trimming stripped 0 bases from V and 2 bases from J, with 12 bases between. Germline V CDR1 and CDR2: SGHNT, YYREEE (reference sequence). This chain's CDR3 is CASSLGSGIAYEQYF. CDR3 sequence (DNA): TGTGCCAGCAGCTTGGGTAGCGGAATAGCCTACGAGCAGTACTTC.

The chain couples TRBV7-2 to TRBJ2-7; no definite D call. The CDR3 is made up of 14 amino acids. CDR1 SGHTA and CDR2 FQGNSA come from the germline V gene. Trimming cost V 1 base and J 2 bases, with 9 bases left between them. CDR3 protein: CASSLGSTPYEQYF. The CDR3, as DNA: TGTGCCAGCAGCTTAGGGAGCACACCCTACGAGCAGTACTTC.

This clone was seen only once. The chain carries TRBV29-1 and TRBJ2-7; maybe TRBD2 (6 bases). Trimming pared 0 bases from V and 3 bases from J, leaving 15 bases between. CDR1 is SQVTM and CDR2 is ANQGSEA in the germline V gene. This CDR3 contains 15 residues. CDR3 loop: CSVEDLEGLYYEQYF. The CDR3 DNA reads as TGCAGCGTTGAAGATTTAGAGGGACTCTACTACGAGCAGTACTTC.

This clone appeared a single time. V gene TRBV3-1 (or the pseudogene TRBV3-2) combines with J gene TRBJ2-3; D remains unclear. V was pared by 1 base and J by 13 bases, with 15 bases between. The CDR3 contains 13 residues. The germline CDR1 and CDR2 sequences are LGHDT and YNNKEL (reference sequence). Here the CDR3 reads CASSQGPPGIKYF. CDR3 DNA sequence: TGTGCCAGCAGCCAAGGGCCCCCTGGTATTAAGTATTTT.

This rearrangement joins TRBV27 to TRBJ1-5; 9 positions match TRBD1. V shed 5 bases, J shed 9 bases, and the junction held 8 bases outside the gene matches. Germline V gives CDR1 MNHEY, CDR2 SMNVEV (reference sequence). The CDR3 consists of 14 residues. CDR3 sequence (DNA): TGTGCCAGCAGTATGACAGGGGGGGTTTCGCCCCAGCATTTT. It is translated as CASSMTGGVSPQHF.

The chain joins TRBV27 to TRBJ1-6; no definite D call. Germline V CDR1 and CDR2: MNHEY, SMNVEV (reference sequence). Trimming left V 3 bases short and J 3 bases short, with 9 bases between. There are 15 residues in the CDR3. CDR3 protein: CASSLQQFYNSPLHF. The CDR3 nucleotides read TGTGCCAGCAGTTTGCAACAGTTCTATAATTCACCCCTCCACTTT.

V usage is TRBV19 and J usage is TRBJ2-5; 10 bases match TRBD2. V lost 7 bases to trimming and J lost 1 base; unmatched junction nucleotides: 6. This CDR3 has 15 residues. Germline lookup yields CDR1 LNHDA and CDR2 SQIVND (reference sequence). CDR3: CASKREGLPQETQYF. DNA of the CDR3: TGTGCCAGTAAGCGGGAGGGCCTTCCCCAAGAGACCCAGTACTTC.

V and J are TRBV5-1 and TRBJ2-5; 9 bases are shared with TRBD2. V was clipped by 0 bases and J by 4 bases; unmatched bases: 10. The CDR3 loop spans 17 amino acids. The germline V gene encodes CDR1 SGHRS and CDR2 YFSETQ. DNA for the CDR3: TGCGCCAGCAGCTTGGATCCTAGCGGGATTGGAGTAGAGACCCAGTACTTC. This codes for CASSLDPSGIGVETQYF.

The chain employs TRBV24-1 and TRBJ1-2, with D perhaps matching TRBD1 (6 bases). The CDR3 is 12 amino acids. Looked up from germline, CDR1 is KGHDR and CDR2 is SFDVKD. V lost 5 bases to trimming and J lost 8 bases, with 11 bases between them. The CDR3 protein is CATSGTGFGYTF. The CDR3 region has the DNA TGTGCCACCAGTGGAACAGGGTTCGGCTACACCTTC.

This clone showed up many times. The chain has TRBV27 and TRBJ2-7; TRBD2 might be the D (6 bases). The CDR3 extends over 15 amino acids. With 4 bases removed from V and 2 bases from J, the gap between germline ends came to 15 bases. The V gene's germline CDR1 is MNHEY and CDR2 SMNVEV (reference sequence). The CDR3 bases are TGTGCCAGCAGTTATTCAGCGGGCTTCACCTACGAGCAGTACTTC. Translating it yields CASSYSAGFTYEQYF.

The V and J genes are TRBV3-1 (or the pseudogene TRBV3-2) and TRBJ2-1; 7 bases align to TRBD1. Germline assignment: CDR1 LGHDT and CDR2 YNNKEL (reference sequence). V dropped 2 bases and J dropped 9; count of bases not matched to a gene: 7. The CDR3 length is 14 residues. The CDR3 region is CASSQNTGASEQFF. The DNA for the CDR3 is TGTGCCAGCAGCCAAAACACAGGGGCGTCTGAGCAGTTCTTC.

This clone was seen more than once but under ten times. The gene calls are TRBV30 and TRBJ2-7, with 7 bases that match TRBD2. The V and J ends lost 2 bases and 6 bases, in that order; junction bases with no gene match: 4. Germline V gene sequence: CDR1 GTSNPN, CDR2 SVGIG (reference sequence). The CDR3 contains 12 residues. Written as DNA, the CDR3 is TGTGCCTGGAGTCCTGGGGGGGGCGAGCAGTACTTC. It encodes CAWSPGGGEQYF.

The chain recombines TRBV7-9 with TRBJ1-1, with 10 bases aligning to TRBD1. The CDR3 has 14 residues. CDR1 is SEHNR and CDR2 is FQNEAQ in the germline V gene (reference sequence). The J segment lost 5 bases and the V segment lost 5 bases, leaving 5 bases of the junction unmatched. The CDR3 region has the DNA TGTGCCAGCAGCGAAGGACAGGGGGAAACTGAAGCTTTCTTT. It is translated as CASSEGQGETEAFF. The full variable domain, in which reference TRBV7-9 and TRBJ1-1 provide the parts outside the CDR3, is DTGVSQNPRHKITKRGQNVTFRCDPISEHNRLYWYRQTLGQGPEFLTYFQNEAQLEKSRLLSDRFSAERPKGSFSTLEIQRTEQGDSAMYLCASSEGQGETEAFFGQGTRLTVV.

The genes are TRBV2 and TRBJ2-1; 8 bases match TRBD2. Per the germline V gene, CDR1 is SNHLY and CDR2 is FYNNEI. Germline trimming cut 8 bases from V and 4 bases from J; bases unmatched to any gene: 7. The CDR3 is 14 amino acids. The CDR3 protein is CASRTSSMYNEQFF. The CDR3 DNA sequence: TGTGCCAGCCGGACTAGCTCTATGTACAATGAGCAGTTCTTC.

The chain links TRBV5-1 to TRBJ2-1; 8 positions match TRBD2. Trimming took 0 bases from V and 8 from J; bases not matched to a gene: 7. There are 15 residues in the CDR3. Germline V gene sequence: CDR1 SGHRS, CDR2 YFSETQ. For the CDR3, the DNA is TGCGCCAGCAGCTTGGATCCGGGAGGGCCCTATGAGCAGTTCTTC. Its translation: CASSLDPGGPYEQFF.